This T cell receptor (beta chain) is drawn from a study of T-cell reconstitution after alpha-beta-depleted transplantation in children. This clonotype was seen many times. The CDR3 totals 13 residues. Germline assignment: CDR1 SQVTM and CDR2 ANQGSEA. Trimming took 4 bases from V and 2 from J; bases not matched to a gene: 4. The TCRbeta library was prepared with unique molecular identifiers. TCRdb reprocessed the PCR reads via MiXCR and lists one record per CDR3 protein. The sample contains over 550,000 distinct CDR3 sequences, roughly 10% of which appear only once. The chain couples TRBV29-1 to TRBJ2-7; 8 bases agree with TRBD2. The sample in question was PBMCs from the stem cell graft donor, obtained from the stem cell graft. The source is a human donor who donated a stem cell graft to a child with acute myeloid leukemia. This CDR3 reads CSVVTSGTYEQYF. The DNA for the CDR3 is TGCAGCGTTGTTACTAGCGGTACCTACGAGCAGTACTTC.